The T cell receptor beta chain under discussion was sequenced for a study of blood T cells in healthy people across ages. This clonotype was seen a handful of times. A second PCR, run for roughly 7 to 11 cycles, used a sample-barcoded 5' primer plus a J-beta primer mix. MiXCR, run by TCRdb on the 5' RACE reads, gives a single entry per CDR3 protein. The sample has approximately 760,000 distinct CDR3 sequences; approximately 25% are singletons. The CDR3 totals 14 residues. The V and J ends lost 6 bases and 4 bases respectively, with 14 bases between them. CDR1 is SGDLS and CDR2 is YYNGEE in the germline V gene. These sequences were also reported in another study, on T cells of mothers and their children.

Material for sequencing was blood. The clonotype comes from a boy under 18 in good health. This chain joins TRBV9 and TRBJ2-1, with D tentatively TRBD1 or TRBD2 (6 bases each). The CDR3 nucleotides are TGTGCCAGCACGAGAGGGGGGCTTTACAATGAGCAGTTCTTC. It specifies CASTRGGLYNEQFF.